Following are 28 T cell receptor beta chains from one sample sequenced in a study of CD8+ T cells in alopecia areata. RNA extraction and reverse transcription yielded cDNA as sequencing template. TCRdb keeps only in-frame clones here, not all; method: immunoSEQ multiplex PCR. The repertoire holds hundreds of thousands of clones, with about 68% as singletons. The sample in question was CD4+ T cells sorted from blood, obtained at week 0. These receptors were obtained from a human donor with alopecia areata.

This chain uses TRBV9 with TRBJ1-2; tentative D call: TRBD1 (5 bases). Germline V gives CDR1 SGDLS, CDR2 YYNGEE. The CDR3 extends over 13 amino acids. With 3 bases removed from V and 5 bases from J, the gap between germline ends came to 11 bases. The CDR3 region is CASSEGLRYGYTF. CDR3 sequence (DNA): TGTGCCAGCAGCGAGGGACTGCGATATGGCTACACCTTC.

In its sample, this clone was seen a few times. This chain joins TRBV29-1 and TRBJ2-3; D not certain. V was pared by 3 bases and J by 1 base, with 11 bases between. The length of the CDR3 is 14 residues. Germline-derived CDR1 and CDR2 are SQVTM and ANQGSEA. As DNA, the CDR3 is TGCAGCGTTGAGGACGGCCGTCGCACAGATACGCAGTATTTT. It is translated as CSVEDGRRTDTQYF.

The gene calls are TRBV5-1 and TRBJ2-5; possible D gene TRBD1, 5 bases. The germline gives CDR1 SGHRS, CDR2 YFSETQ. V lost 3 bases and J lost 1, with 7 bases in between. CDR3 length: 13 residues. In DNA, the CDR3 is TGCGCCAGCAGCTCAGGGCTCCAAGAGACCCAGTACTTC. It yields the protein CASSSGLQETQYF. Using reference TRBV5-1 and TRBJ2-5 for the parts outside the CDR3, the full variable domain is KAGVTQTPRYLIKTRGQQVTLSCSPISGHRSVSWYQQTPGQGLQFLFEYFSETQRNKGNFPGRFSGRQFSNSRSEMNVSTLELGDSALYLCASSSGLQETQYFGPGTRLLVL.

The chain joins TRBV23-1 to TRBJ1-1, with D perhaps TRBD1 (5 bases). Being an ORF, TRBV23-1 has a function that is uncertain. V was shortened by 0 bases and J by 5 bases, with 16 bases between the two germline ends. This CDR3 is 16 amino acids long. The CDR3: CASSQSRGDDRTEAFF. The CDR3 bases are TGCGCCAGCAGTCAATCGCGAGGGGATGATAGGACTGAAGCTTTCTTT.

The table lists this clone with a few counts. This chain links TRBV4-1 with TRBJ2-1, with D maybe TRBD1 (6 bases). V was clipped by 4 bases and J by 2 bases, with 12 bases between them. The CDR3 covers 15 residues. Looked up from germline, CDR1 is MGHRA and CDR2 is YSYEKL. CDR3 residues: CASSRLGATYNEQFF. For the CDR3, the DNA is TGCGCCAGCAGCCGCCTGGGGGCGACCTACAATGAGCAGTTCTTC.

The chain is built from TRBV30 and TRBJ2-1; the match to TRBD1 covers 9 bases. V shed 2 bases and J 6 bases; nucleotides not matched to a gene: 8. The CDR3 extends over 15 amino acids. The germline V gene has CDR1 GTSNPN and CDR2 SVGIG (reference sequence). CDR3 protein: CAWSYRGPLSNEQFF. The CDR3 bases are TGTGCCTGGAGTTACAGGGGGCCCCTTAGCAATGAGCAGTTCTTC.

This chain joins TRBV5-1 and TRBJ1-1; D is unclear. CDR1 and CDR2 (germline): SGHRS, YFSETQ. V lost 0 bases and J lost 5, with 11 bases in between. CDR3 length equals 14 residues. CDR3: CASSLVPGSTEAFF. The CDR3 nucleotides read TGCGCCAGCAGCTTGGTCCCGGGTAGTACTGAAGCTTTCTTT.

This clone was recorded a few times. The V call is TRBV14, the J call TRBJ1-3, with D uncertain. The CDR3 runs 12 residues. Trimming left V 8 bases short and J 3 bases short, with 8 bases between. Germline-derived CDR1 and CDR2 are SGHDN and FVKESK. CDR3 DNA: TGTGCCAGCTCCGCGGATGGAAACACCATATATTTT. Encoded protein: CASSADGNTIYF.

This clone was observed at least ten times. The chain has TRBV6-6 and TRBJ1-2; D possibly corresponds to TRBD1 (5 bases). The ends were cut back, 5 bases at V and 6 bases at J, with 16 bases in the middle. Germline CDR1 MNHNY, CDR2 SVGAGI (reference sequence). The CDR3 is made up of 14 amino acids. CDR3 nucleotides: TGTGCCAGCAGTACCACGACAGTGCCGGATGGCTACACCTTC. Translation gives CASSTTTVPDGYTF.

The chain is built from TRBV19 and TRBJ1-6, with a tentative D call TRBD1 (5 bases). Between the trimmed V and J ends, which lost 6 bases and 9 bases, there was a span of 15 bases. There are 14 residues in the CDR3. The V gene's germline CDR1 is LNHDA and CDR2 SQIVND (reference sequence). CDR3 in amino acids: CASSPGAHTSPLHF. The CDR3 region has the DNA TGTGCCAGTAGCCCCGGGGCACACACTTCACCCCTCCACTTT.

This chain connects TRBV29-1 to TRBJ1-2, with TRBD1 matching over 8 bases. Germline V gives CDR1 SQVTM, CDR2 ANQGSEA. Trimming cost V 7 bases and J 4 bases; bases outside gene matches: 11. The CDR3 is 14 residues long. DNA for the CDR3: TGCAGCGGGGTGGACGGACAGGGCGTCTATGGCTACACCTTC. Its protein is CSGVDGQGVYGYTF.

The chain combines TRBV5-8 with TRBJ1-1; D remains ambiguous. CDR1 is SGHTS, CDR2 YDEGEE, per germline. Trimming took 0 bases from V and 7 from J, leaving 7 bases between them. The CDR3 consists of 12 residues. CDR3 in amino acids: CASSLVRGEAFF. Here the CDR3 DNA reads TGTGCCAGCAGCTTGGTTCGGGGTGAAGCTTTCTTT.

The rearrangement joins TRBV25-1 to TRBJ2-1, with TRBD2 as a possible D gene (6 bases). With 4 bases removed from V and 10 bases from J, the gap between germline ends came to 17 bases. The germline gives CDR1 MGHDK, CDR2 SYGVNS. This CDR3 spans 14 amino acids. The chain's CDR3 is CASSVSGLQGEQFF. The CDR3 coding sequence is TGTGCCAGCAGTGTATCCGGACTACAAGGAGAGCAGTTCTTC.

This rearrangement joins TRBV4-1 to TRBJ2-4; possible D gene TRBD2, 6 bases. The CDR3 sequence is 16 residues long. The germline gives CDR1 MGHRA, CDR2 YSYEKL. The V and J ends lost 4 bases and 9 bases respectively, with 22 bases between them. Here the CDR3 DNA reads TGCGCCAGCAGCCGGTCGGGGGTTTCGGTCTTTGGCATTCAGTACTTC. Amino acid sequence: CASSRSGVSVFGIQYF.

The chain employs TRBV2 and TRBJ1-2; D ambiguous. CDR1 is SNHLY and CDR2 is FYNNEI in the germline V gene. V was clipped by 3 bases and J by 8 bases, with 4 bases between them. CDR3 length equals 10 residues. CDR3 region: CASSDGGYTF. The CDR3 DNA reads TGTGCCAGCAGTGACGGCGGCTACACCTTC.

V gene TRBV30 combines with J gene TRBJ1-1; D is uncertain. This CDR3 has 12 residues. Germline CDR1 and CDR2: GTSNPN and SVGIG (reference sequence). V lost 8 bases and J lost 6, with 16 bases in between. The CDR3, as DNA: TGTGCCCTCCGGAGGGATCGCCCTGAAGCTTTCTTT. Its translation is CALRRDRPEAFF.

The count of this clone is one. The V gene is TRBV29-1, the J gene TRBJ2-1, with D possibly TRBD2 on 6 matching bases. Looked up from germline, CDR1 is SQVTM and CDR2 is ANQGSEA. Trimming removed 7 bases from V and 5 bases from J, with 21 bases in between. The CDR3 extends over 15 amino acids. The CDR3 spells CSGGKGQNIDNEQFF. In nucleotides, the CDR3 is TGCAGCGGCGGGAAAGGGCAAAACATCGACAATGAGCAGTTCTTC.

J is TRBJ2-5 and V is TRBV29-1; 13 nucleotides match TRBD2. CDR1 is SQVTM, CDR2 ANQGSEA, per germline. The V segment lost 6 bases and the J segment 5 bases; nucleotides outside the gene matches: 3. The CDR3 is made up of 13 amino acids. CDR3 DNA: TGCAGCGTGACGGGACTAGCGGGGGAGACCCAGTACTTC. Amino acids: CSVTGLAGETQYF. The variable domain in full, completed from reference TRBV29-1 and TRBJ2-5, reads SAVISQKPSRDICQRGTSLTIQCQVDSQVTMMFWYRQQPGQSLTLIATANQGSEATYESGFVIDKFPISRPNLTFSTLTVSNMSPEDSSIYLCSVTGLAGETQYFGPGTRLLVL.

The chain carries TRBV29-1 and TRBJ2-2; D unclear. This CDR3 comprises 13 residues. Per the germline V gene, CDR1 is SQVTM and CDR2 is ANQGSEA. V lost 5 bases, J lost 6 bases, and 13 bases lay in between. The CDR3 DNA is TGCAGCGTTTTCTTGGGATCCCCCGGGGAGCTGTTTTTT. This sequence encodes CSVFLGSPGELFF.

The rearrangement uses TRBV30 and TRBJ2-2; possible D gene TRBD2, 6 bases. Deletions cut 0 bases from V and 4 bases from J, with 12 bases between. CDR1 GTSNPN and CDR2 SVGIG come from the germline V gene (reference sequence). The length of the CDR3 is 15 residues. The CDR3 sequence: CAWSVFSGLTGELFF. For the CDR3, the DNA is TGTGCCTGGAGTGTTTTTAGCGGACTCACCGGGGAGCTGTTTTTT.

In its sample, this clone was seen once. The J gene is TRBJ2-7, the V gene TRBV9; TRBD2 agrees at 11 bases. Unmatched junction bases numbered 2, after V lost 4 bases and J lost 2 bases. Per germline, CDR1 SGDLS and CDR2 YYNGEE. The CDR3 is made up of 14 amino acids. Here the CDR3 DNA reads TGTGCCAGCAGCCCTAGCGGGGGGCCCTACGAGCAGTACTTC. Translation: CASSPSGGPYEQYF.

The chain joins TRBV29-1 to TRBJ2-3; the D gene is possibly TRBD2 (5 bases). Germline lookup yields CDR1 SQVTM and CDR2 ANQGSEA. This CDR3 has 14 amino acids. V was clipped by 8 bases and J by 2 bases, with 17 bases between them. The CDR3 DNA sequence: TGCAGCTCCCACGGGCGAGGGCTCACAGATACGCAGTATTTT. It yields the protein CSSHGRGLTDTQYF.

J is TRBJ1-4 and V is TRBV2; no reliable D call. The ends were cut back, 5 bases at V and 5 bases at J, with 6 bases in the middle. CDR3 length equals 12 residues. Germline-derived CDR1 and CDR2 are SNHLY and FYNNEI. The CDR3 bases are TGTGCCAGCAGTTTGGGGAATGAAAAACTGTTTTTT. Encoded protein: CASSLGNEKLFF.

This clone was recorded a few times. V is TRBV18 and J is TRBJ2-5; weak D call: TRBD1 (7 bases). Germline values: CDR1 KGHSH, CDR2 LQKENI. The germline V and J ends were trimmed by 4 bases and 4 bases, with 19 bases remaining between them. The CDR3 covers 16 residues. The CDR3 region has the DNA TGTGCCAGCTCACACGACAGGGAGGTTCAAACAGAGACCCAGTACTTC. It specifies CASSHDREVQTETQYF.

V usage is TRBV29-1 and J usage is TRBJ2-1; D could derive from TRBD1 or TRBD2 (6 bases each). Trimming stripped 7 bases from V and 10 bases from J, with 17 bases between. Germline V gene sequence: CDR1 SQVTM, CDR2 ANQGSEA. The CDR3 runs 12 residues. Here the CDR3 DNA reads TGCAGCGCTGGTGGGGGGCATTGGGAGCAGTTCTTC. The encoded protein is CSAGGGHWEQFF.

The rearrangement joins TRBV30 to TRBJ1-3; maybe TRBD1 (5 bases). The CDR3 runs 15 residues. V shed 8 bases and J shed 0 bases, with 17 bases lying between them. Germline V lookup: CDR1 GTSNPN, CDR2 SVGIG (reference sequence). The CDR3 sequence is CALDPPGSSGNTIYF. The CDR3 coding sequence is TGTGCCCTGGATCCCCCAGGGAGCTCTGGAAACACCATATATTTT. Full variable domain (remainder filled in from reference TRBV30 and TRBJ1-3): SQTIHQWPATLVQPVGSPLSLECTVEGTSNPNLYWYRQAAGRGLQLLFYSVGIGQISSEVPQNLSASRPQDRQFILSSKKLLLSDSGFYLCALDPPGSSGNTIYFGEGSWLTVV.

The rearrangement joins TRBV27 to TRBJ2-7, with TRBD1 matching 7 bases. The CDR3 consists of 14 residues. Germline V CDR1 and CDR2: MNHEY, SMNVEV (reference sequence). With V trimmed by 5 bases and J by 3 bases, 7 bases remained unmatched. The CDR3 nucleotides are TGTGCCAGCAGTACCCTGGACAGGTTCTACGAGCAGTACTTC. It specifies CASSTLDRFYEQYF.

V is TRBV6-5 and J is TRBJ2-5, with TRBD2 identical over 9 bases. Germline CDR1 is MNHEY and CDR2 is SVGAGI. The CDR3 contains 14 residues. Trimming cost V 4 bases and J 5 bases; bases outside gene matches: 5. As DNA, the CDR3 is TGTGCCAGCAGTTCCTGGAGCGGGAGGGAGACCCAGTACTTC. Translation: CASSSWSGRETQYF.